Listed below are T cell receptor beta chains from one sample, sequenced in a study of blood T cell repertoires in COVID-19. Libraries were prepared by immunoSEQ multiplex PCR; TCRdb keeps only in-frame clonotypes and omits some of them. The profile shows 53,000 or so clones, around nine tenths of them singletons. Sequenced sample: peripheral blood. Receptors originate from a man aged 40-55 years with acute or convalescent COVID-19. Both conserved end residues are part of each CDR3. Each record gives: clone size, CDR3 length, V gene, J gene, D gene, CDR3 protein, CDR3 DNA. D genes are given only for firm matches. Clone size is stated in some rows and not others, as once, few, many or a class when expanded.

size: -; length: 14; V: TRBV5-1; J: TRBJ1-6; D: TRBD1; CDR3: CASSPQGKHSPLHF; DNA: TGCGCCAGCAGCCCACAGGGGAAACATTCACCCCTCCACTTT
size: -; length: 17; V: TRBV11-3; J: TRBJ2-1; D: TRBD2; CDR3: CASSFWAGGKAGVEQFF; DNA: TGTGCCAGCAGCTTTTGGGCGGGAGGTAAAGCCGGTGTGGAGCAGTTCTTC
size: -; length: 13; V: TRBV7-2; J: TRBJ2-7; D: TRBD2; CDR3: CASNPRLAREQYF; DNA: TGTGCCAGCAACCCGAGACTAGCTCGGGAGCAGTACTTC
size: few; length: 13; V: TRBV11-1; J: TRBJ1-1; D: -; CDR3: CASSKRGNTEAFF; DNA: TGTGCCAGCAGCAAAAGAGGGAACACTGAAGCTTTCTTT
size: once; length: 15; V: TRBV7-7; J: TRBJ2-2; D: TRBD1; CDR3: CASSSRTGNTGELFF; DNA: TGTGCTAGCAGCTCCCGGACAGGGAACACCGGGGAGCTGTTTTTT
size: -; length: 15; V: TRBV5-6; J: TRBJ2-5; D: TRBD1; CDR3: CASSLTPQGEETQYF; DNA: TGTGCCAGCAGCTTGACTCCCCAGGGGGAAGAGACCCAGTACTTC
size: -; length: 15; V: TRBV19; J: TRBJ2-5; D: TRBD1; CDR3: CASSLPGQGRETQYF; DNA: TGTGCCAGTAGTTTACCGGGACAGGGGCGGGAGACCCAGTACTTC
size: few; length: 17; V: TRBV7-9; J: TRBJ1-5; D: TRBD1; CDR3: CASSPYRVTGGNQPQHF; DNA: TGTGCCAGCAGCCCCTATCGGGTGACAGGGGGCAATCAGCCCCAGCATTTT
size: -; length: 17; V: TRBV7-9; J: TRBJ2-3; D: TRBD2; CDR3: CASSNTRTSGSTDTQYF; DNA: TGTGCCAGCAGCAACACCCGGACTAGCGGTAGCACAGATACGCAGTATTTT
size: -; length: 14; V: TRBV18; J: TRBJ2-1; D: -; CDR3: CASHENRGDAEQFF; DNA: TGTGCCAGCCACGAAAATCGCGGGGACGCTGAGCAGTTCTTC